This TCR beta chain comes out of a study of a mutant IDH1 vaccine in newly diagnosed glioma. Method: immunoSEQ multiplex PCR; TCRdb's copy keeps in-frame clones and lacks some. The table shows some 67,000 clones, with around 83% occurring only once. Study observations and caveats: Pseudoprogression appears to have had no connection to changes in top peripheral T cell clonotypes.

V was clipped by 7 bases and J by 2 bases; unmatched bases: 8. The CDR3 runs to 15 residues. Germline V gene lookup returns CDR1 MNHNS and CDR2 SASEGT. Comment on this clone: Its specificity is unknown.

The sample's time point: baseline, week 1 (first vaccination visit). Treatment indicated: pre-vaccination baseline after standard-of-care therapy. Astrocytomas that were new, WHO grade 3 or 4, IDH1-mutant and ATRX-lost were present in the donors. The TCR sequence derives from a woman aged 18-30 years with glioma. Some clones in this sample may be carry-over from other donors' samples. The sample consisted of peripheral blood mononuclear cells (PBMCs), taken from a glioma patient treated with radiotherapy, temozolomide or both. This chain links TRBV6-1 with TRBJ2-7; 10 positions match TRBD2. The CDR3 spells CASTVLAGSTYEQYF. The CDR3 DNA sequence: TGTGCCAGCACCGTACTAGCGGGGAGCACCTACGAGCAGTACTTC.